What follows is one TCR beta chain and its context. Its matching antigen is unknown. This specimen belongs to a study of PD-1 blockade in classical Hodgkin lymphoma. General study results and limits: Still unresolved is the cause of the repertoire differences, which may be disease activity or prior therapy. Similar baseline diversity was found in complete responders and newly diagnosed patients. The study reported lower baseline TCR diversity in newly diagnosed patients than in healthy donors.

Measured with immunoSEQ multiplex PCR; TCRdb has only the in-frame clones, and not every one. This sample carries under 110,000 clones, about 89% of them seen once, and the ten largest clones take 5.5% to 8.5%. Every one of the patients relapsed after autologous stem cell transplantation (brentuximab vedotin exposure was variable). CDR1 is SGHVS and CDR2 is FQNEAQ in the germline V gene. The ends were cut back, 5 bases at V and 8 bases at J, with 21 bases in the middle. This CDR3 region has 15 residues. V gene TRBV7-8 combines with J gene TRBJ2-5; maybe TRBD2 (5 bases). Sequences were derived from peripheral blood mononuclear cells (PBMCs), sampled before the second cycle of nivolumab. This TCR came from a human donor with classical Hodgkin lymphoma. The CDR3, as DNA: TGTGCCAGCAGCCCACTGAGACTACGAGTGATTACCCAGTACTTC. It is translated as CASSPLRLRVITQYF. Combining the CDR3 with reference TRBV7-8 and TRBJ2-5 gives the whole variable domain GAGVSQSPRYKVAKRGQDVALRCDPISGHVSLFWYQQALGQGPEFLTYFQNEAQLDKSGLPSDRFFAERPEGSVSTLKIQRTQQEDSAVYLCASSPLRLRVITQYFGPGTRLLVL.